The rows below give T cell receptor beta chains drawn from one sample of a study of identifying expanded T cells in peripheral blood. Clones were sequenced by immunoSEQ multiplex PCR, and TCRdb holds only the in-frame ones, with some missing. The sample lists 85,000 to 100,000 clones, around 88% occurring once. Sequenced input: blood. These receptors originate from a person aged 18-70 years in good health. Both conserved end residues are part of each CDR3. D genes are given only for firm matches. The size entry is marked missing in some rows and otherwise reads once, few, many or a size class.

>NA|TRBJ1-1|TRBV7-9|once
CASSPGGYYEAFF
TGTGCCAGCAGCCCGGGGGGATACTATGAAGCTTTCTTT
>NA|TRBJ1-3|TRBV18|NA
CASSSQGSGNTIYF
TGTGCCAGCTCATCACAGGGTTCTGGAAACACCATATATTTT
>NA|TRBJ2-7|TRBV21-1|NA
CASTGLCSYEQYF
TGTGCCAGCACCGGCCTTTGCTCCTACGAGCAGTACTTC
>TRBD2|TRBJ2-1|TRBV19|NA
CASSPGGSSYNEQFF
TGTGCCAGTAGTCCGGGCGGGAGCTCCTACAATGAGCAGTTCTTC
>TRBD2|TRBJ2-3|TRBV7-9|NA
CASSLAQTSLGTDTQYF
TGTGCCAGCAGCTTGGCGCAGACTAGCTTGGGCACAGATACGCAGTATTTT
>NA|TRBJ2-2|TRBV7-9|few
CASSLRGDGELFF
TGTGCCAGCAGCTTACGTGGGGACGGGGAGCTGTTTTTT
>NA|TRBJ2-2|TRBV5-6|NA
CASSLGSTGELFF
TGTGCCAGCAGCTTGGGCAGCACCGGGGAGCTGTTTTTT
>TRBD2|TRBJ2-1|TRBV7-7|few
CASSVDLAGGRNEQFF
TGTGCCAGCAGCGTGGACCTAGCGGGGGGGCGTAATGAGCAGTTCTTC
>TRBD2|TRBJ2-1|TRBV2|NA
CASSERGSAYNEQFF
TGTGCCAGCAGTGAACGCGGGAGTGCCTACAATGAGCAGTTCTTC
>TRBD1|TRBJ1-2|TRBV18|NA
CASTRDRVVLNYGYTF
TGTGCCAGCACACGGGACAGGGTAGTTTTAAACTATGGCTACACCTTC
>TRBD1|TRBJ2-7|TRBV6-1|NA
CASSGVRTGNYEQYF
TGTGCCAGCAGTGGAGTAAGGACAGGGAACTACGAGCAGTACTTC
>NA|TRBJ2-3|TRBV7-7|NA
CASSPDRNTDTQYF
TGTGCCAGCAGCCCCGACAGGAACACAGATACGCAGTATTTT
>TRBD2|TRBJ2-5|TRBV28|NA
CASSSLAGAGPTSETQYF
TGTGCCAGCAGTTCACTAGCGGGGGCCGGCCCGACTAGCGAGACCCAGTACTTC
>TRBD1|TRBJ1-1|TRBV30|once
CAYRQGQAVEAFF
TGTGCCTACCGACAGGGGCAGGCGGTAGAAGCTTTCTTT
>NA|TRBJ2-7|TRBV5-1|NA
CASSLEGGNEQYF
TGCGCCAGCAGCTTGGAAGGGGGAAACGAGCAGTACTTC
>NA|TRBJ2-2|TRBV9|NA
CASSPHTGELFF
TGTGCCAGCAGCCCACATACCGGGGAGCTGTTTTTT
>TRBD2|TRBJ2-7|TRBV9|NA
CASSARTSGVAGEQYF
TGTGCCAGCAGCGCTAGGACTAGCGGGGTGGCCGGCGAGCAGTACTTC
>TRBD1|TRBJ2-5|TRBV4-1|once
CASSQGQGAQETQYF
TGCGCCAGCAGCCAAGGACAGGGGGCTCAAGAGACCCAGTACTTC
>NA|TRBJ1-1|TRBV7-2|NA
CASSLRATEAFF
TGTGCCAGCAGCTTAAGGGCGACGGAAGCTTTCTTT
>NA|TRBJ1-5|TRBV19|NA
CASSRGPTNNQPQHF
TGTGCCAGTAGTAGGGGACCCACAAACAATCAGCCCCAGCATTTT
>NA|TRBJ2-7|TRBV6-1|NA
CASSEVGGYYEQYF
TGTGCCAGCAGTGAAGTCGGGGGTTACTACGAGCAGTACTTC
>NA|TRBJ1-5|TRBV6-6|once
CASSLQGLDRPQHF
TGTGCCAGCAGTTTACAGGGCCTTGACCGGCCCCAGCATTTT
>NA|TRBJ1-1|TRBV29-1|NA
CSVLQGNTEAFF
TGCAGCGTCTTACAGGGGAACACTGAAGCTTTCTTT
>NA|TRBJ2-3|TRBV4-2|few
CASSQVVFTDTQYF
TGTGCCAGCAGCCAAGTTGTCTTCACAGATACGCAGTATTTT
>NA|TRBJ2-7|TRBV6-6|NA
CASTDAERASYEQYF
TGTGCCAGCACCGACGCGGAGCGGGCCTCCTACGAGCAGTACTTC
>NA|TRBJ1-3|TRBV19|NA
CASSMEDSINTIYF
TGTGCCAGTAGTATGGAAGACTCGATAAACACCATATATTTT
>NA|TRBJ2-5|TRBV5-5|NA
CASSFPSGGRETQYF
TGTGCCAGCAGCTTCCCCTCCGGGGGCAGGGAGACCCAGTACTTC
>NA|TRBJ1-5|TRBV30|once
CAWNRGRGNQPQHF
TGTGCCTGGAATAGGGGTCGGGGCAATCAGCCCCAGCATTTT
>NA|TRBJ2-1|TRBV28|NA
CASSPPGSSYNEQFF
TGTGCCAGCAGTCCCCCCGGGAGCTCCTACAATGAGCAGTTCTTC
>TRBD2|TRBJ2-4|TRBV7-8|NA
CASSGGLAGKNIQYF
TGTGCCAGCAGCGGGGGCCTAGCGGGCAAAAACATTCAGTACTTC
>TRBD1|TRBJ2-1|TRBV7-8|NA
CASSIGQGANEQFF
TGTGCCAGCAGCATAGGACAGGGGGCGAATGAGCAGTTCTTC
>NA|TRBJ2-7|TRBV27|NA
CASSPKRSAGVTYEQYF
TGTGCCAGCAGTCCAAAACGGTCGGCAGGGGTCACCTACGAGCAGTACTTC
>NA|TRBJ2-7|TRBV30|NA
CAWSGLYEQYF
TGTGCCTGGAGTGGCCTCTACGAGCAGTACTTC
>TRBD1|TRBJ2-4|TRBV7-2|NA
CASSPRTGGRVGKNIQYF
TGTGCCAGCAGCCCCCGGACAGGGGGCAGGGTAGGCAAAAACATTCAGTACTTC
>TRBD1|TRBJ2-7|TRBV5-1|NA
CASSSWTGSEQYF
TGCGCCAGCAGCTCTTGGACAGGGAGCGAGCAGTACTTC
>TRBD2|TRBJ2-5|TRBV7-8|NA
CASSSYLGGGAQETQYF
TGTGCCAGCAGCTCTTATTTAGGCGGGGGGGCCCAAGAGACCCAGTACTTC
>NA|TRBJ2-3|TRBV7-9|once
CASSLEGRVTDTQYF
TGTGCCAGCAGCTTGGAAGGTCGGGTCACAGATACGCAGTATTTT
>NA|TRBJ2-7|TRBV5-6|NA
CASSFQGRSYEQYF
TGTGCCAGCAGCTTCCAGGGGAGATCCTACGAGCAGTACTTC
>TRBD2|TRBJ2-1|TRBV7-9|NA
CASSSRGLAGDSYNEQFF
TGTGCCAGCAGCTCTCGTGGACTAGCGGGAGATTCCTACAATGAGCAGTTCTTC
>TRBD1|TRBJ1-5|TRBV5-6|once
CASSPKTGDQPQHF
TGTGCCAGCAGCCCCAAAACAGGGGACCAGCCCCAGCATTTT
>TRBD1|TRBJ1-3|TRBV7-2|NA
CASSSDRDSAGNTIYF
TGTGCCAGCTCTTCGGACAGGGATTCGGCCGGAAACACCATATATTTT
>TRBD2|TRBJ2-7|TRBV28|NA
CASSPRTSGSSYEQYF
TGTGCCAGCAGTCCCCGGACTAGCGGGAGCTCCTACGAGCAGTACTTC
>TRBD1|TRBJ1-2|TRBV6-6|NA
CASTLDRGRDYGYTF
TGTGCCAGCACCCTAGACAGGGGTAGGGACTATGGCTACACCTTC
>TRBD1|TRBJ2-7|TRBV18|NA
CASSPDRNEQYF
TGTGCCAGCTCCCCGGACAGGAACGAGCAGTACTTC
>NA|TRBJ1-4|TRBV19|once
CASSGWGRYEKLFF
TGTGCCAGTAGTGGCTGGGGACGGTATGAAAAACTGTTTTTT
>NA|TRBJ1-6|TRBV7-2|NA
CASSLEIGLWSSYNSPLHF
TGTGCCAGCAGCTTAGAGATTGGACTTTGGAGCTCCTATAATTCACCCCTCCACTTT
>NA|TRBJ1-1|TRBV25-1|NA
CASSLGRSRDTEAFF
TGTGCCAGCAGCCTAGGACGGAGTAGGGACACTGAAGCTTTCTTT
>NA|TRBJ2-5|TRBV5-5|NA
CASSPWGGETQYF
TGTGCCAGCAGCCCTTGGGGAGGCGAGACCCAGTACTTC
>NA|TRBJ2-7|TRBV11-2|NA
CASSLDSGASEQYF
TGTGCCAGCAGCTTAGATTCAGGGGCTAGCGAGCAGTACTTC
>NA|TRBJ1-5|TRBV6-5|NA
CASSSEGGTGQPQHF
TGTGCCAGCAGCTCCGAGGGGGGTACGGGGCAGCCCCAGCATTTT
>NA|TRBJ1-5|TRBV28|NA
CASASPHPNQPQHF
TGTGCCAGCGCATCCCCCCACCCCAATCAGCCCCAGCATTTT
>TRBD1|TRBJ2-6|TRBV2|NA
CASRGGTGANVLTF
TGTGCCAGCAGAGGGGGCACTGGGGCCAACGTCCTGACTTTC
>TRBD1|TRBJ1-4|TRBV6-6|once
CASSAGQLDEKLFF
TGTGCCAGCAGTGCGGGACAGTTGGATGAAAAACTGTTTTTT
>NA|TRBJ2-7|TRBV28|NA
CASSSIGGQYF
TGTGCCAGCAGTTCCATCGGGGGCCAGTACTTC
>TRBD2|TRBJ2-2|TRBV9|NA
CARSLGLAGDTGELFF
TGTGCCAGATCTCTGGGGCTAGCGGGGGACACCGGGGAGCTGTTTTTT